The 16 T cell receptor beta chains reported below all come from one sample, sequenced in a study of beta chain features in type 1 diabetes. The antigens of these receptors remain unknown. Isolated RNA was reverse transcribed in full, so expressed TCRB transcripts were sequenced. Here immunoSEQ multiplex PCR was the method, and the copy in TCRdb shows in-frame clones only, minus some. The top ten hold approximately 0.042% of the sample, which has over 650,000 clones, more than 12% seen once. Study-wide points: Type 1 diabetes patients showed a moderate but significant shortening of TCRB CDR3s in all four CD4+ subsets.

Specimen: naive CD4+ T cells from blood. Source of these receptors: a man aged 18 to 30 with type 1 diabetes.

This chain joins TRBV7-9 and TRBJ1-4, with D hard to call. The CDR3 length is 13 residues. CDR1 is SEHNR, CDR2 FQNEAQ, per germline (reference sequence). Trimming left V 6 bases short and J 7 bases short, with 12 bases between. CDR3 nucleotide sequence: TGTGCCAGCAGGAAAACAGTAGGTGAAAAACTGTTTTTT. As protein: CASRKTVGEKLFF.

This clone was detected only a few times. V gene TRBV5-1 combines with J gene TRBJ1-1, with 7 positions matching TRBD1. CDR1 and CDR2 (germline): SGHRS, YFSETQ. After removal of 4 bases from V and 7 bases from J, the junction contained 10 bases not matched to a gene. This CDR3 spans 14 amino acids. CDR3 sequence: CASSGGQRGSEAFF. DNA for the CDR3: TGCGCCAGCAGCGGGGGACAGCGGGGAAGTGAAGCTTTCTTT.

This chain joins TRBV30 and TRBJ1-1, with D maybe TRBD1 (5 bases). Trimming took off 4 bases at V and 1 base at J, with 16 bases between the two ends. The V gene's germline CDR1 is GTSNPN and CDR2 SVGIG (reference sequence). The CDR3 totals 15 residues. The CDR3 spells CAWNHKGTGNTEAFF. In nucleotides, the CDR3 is TGTGCCTGGAATCATAAGGGGACGGGGAACACTGAAGCTTTCTTT.

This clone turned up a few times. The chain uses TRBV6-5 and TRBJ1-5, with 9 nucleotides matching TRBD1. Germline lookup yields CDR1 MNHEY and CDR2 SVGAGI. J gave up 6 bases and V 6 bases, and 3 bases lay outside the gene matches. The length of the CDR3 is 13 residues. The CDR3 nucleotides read TGTGCCAGCAGCCGACAGGGGGGTCAGCCCCAGCATTTT. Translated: CASSRQGGQPQHF.

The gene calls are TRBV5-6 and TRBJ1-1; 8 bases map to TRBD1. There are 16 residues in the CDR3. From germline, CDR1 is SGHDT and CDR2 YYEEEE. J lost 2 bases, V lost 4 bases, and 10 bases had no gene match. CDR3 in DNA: TGTGCCAGCAGCAGATGGACAGGGATAATTAACACTGAAGCTTTCTTT. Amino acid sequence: CASSRWTGIINTEAFF. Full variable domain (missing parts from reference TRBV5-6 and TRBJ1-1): DAGVTQSPTHLIKTRGQQVTLRCSPKSGHDTVSWYQQALGQGPQFIFQYYEEEERQRGNFPDRFSGHQFPNYSSELNVNALLLGDSALYLCASSRWTGIINTEAFFGQGTRLTVV.

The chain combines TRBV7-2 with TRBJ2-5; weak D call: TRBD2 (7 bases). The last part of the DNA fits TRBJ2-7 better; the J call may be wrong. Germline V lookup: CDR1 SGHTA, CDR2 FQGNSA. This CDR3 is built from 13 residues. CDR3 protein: CASSRGAMSEQYF. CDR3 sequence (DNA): TGTGCCAGCAGCCGGGGGGCTATGAGCGAGCAGTACTTC.

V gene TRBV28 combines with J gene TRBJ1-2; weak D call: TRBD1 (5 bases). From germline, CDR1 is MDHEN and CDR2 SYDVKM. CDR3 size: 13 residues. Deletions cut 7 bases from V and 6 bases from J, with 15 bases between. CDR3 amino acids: CASTPTGRNGYTF. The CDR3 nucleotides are TGTGCCAGCACGCCAACAGGAAGAAATGGCTACACCTTC.

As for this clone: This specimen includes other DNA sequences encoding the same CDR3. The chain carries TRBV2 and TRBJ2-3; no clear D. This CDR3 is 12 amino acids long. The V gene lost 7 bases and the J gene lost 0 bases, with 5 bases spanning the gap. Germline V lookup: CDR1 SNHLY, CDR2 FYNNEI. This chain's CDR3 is CASTLSTDTQYF. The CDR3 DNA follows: TGTGCCAGCACCCTGAGCACAGATACGCAGTATTTT.

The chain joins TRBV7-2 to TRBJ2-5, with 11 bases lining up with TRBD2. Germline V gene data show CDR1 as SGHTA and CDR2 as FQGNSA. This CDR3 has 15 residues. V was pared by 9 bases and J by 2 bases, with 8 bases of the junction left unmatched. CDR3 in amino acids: CASLPLAGGQETQYF. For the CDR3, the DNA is TGTGCCAGTCTCCCCCTAGCGGGGGGACAAGAGACCCAGTACTTC. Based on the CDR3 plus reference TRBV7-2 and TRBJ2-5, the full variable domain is GAGVSQSPSNKVTEKGKDVELRCDPISGHTALYWYRQSLGQGLEFLIYFQGNSAPDKSGLPSDRFSAERTGGSVSTLTIQRTQQEDSAVYLCASLPLAGGQETQYFGPGTRLLVL.

In DNA form, the CDR3 reads TGTGCCAGCAGCCACCGTTTTATGAGGGACACTTACACAGATACGCAGTATTTT. Translation gives CASSHRFMRDTYTDTQYF. The chain carries TRBV4-2 and TRBJ2-3, with D possibly TRBD1 on 6 matching bases. In germline, CDR1 is LGHNA, CDR2 YNFKEQ. This CDR3 comprises 18 residues. Trimming cost V 3 bases and J 2 bases, with 21 bases left between them.

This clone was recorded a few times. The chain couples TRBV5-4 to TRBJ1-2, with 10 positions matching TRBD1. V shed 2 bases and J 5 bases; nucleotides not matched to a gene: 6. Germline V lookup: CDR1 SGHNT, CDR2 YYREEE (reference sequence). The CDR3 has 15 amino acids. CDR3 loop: CASSFSGTGDYGYTF. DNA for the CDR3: TGTGCCAGCAGCTTTAGCGGGACAGGGGATTATGGCTACACCTTC.

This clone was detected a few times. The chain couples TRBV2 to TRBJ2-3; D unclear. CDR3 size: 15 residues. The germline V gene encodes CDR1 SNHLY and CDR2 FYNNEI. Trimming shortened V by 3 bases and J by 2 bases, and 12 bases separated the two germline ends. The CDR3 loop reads CASSDRPLSTDTQYF. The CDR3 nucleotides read TGTGCCAGCAGTGATCGACCGTTATCCACAGATACGCAGTATTTT.

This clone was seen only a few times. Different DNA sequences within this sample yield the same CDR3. CDR3 bases: TGTGCCAGCAGCTTGGACAGCTACAATGAGCAGTTCTTC. This encodes CASSLDSYNEQFF. This sequence joins TRBV7-2 and TRBJ2-1, with D possibly TRBD1 on 6 matching bases. Germline assignment: CDR1 SGHTA and CDR2 FQGNSA. There are 13 residues in the CDR3. The V gene lost 3 bases and the J gene lost 3 bases, with 6 bases spanning the gap. The full variable domain, completed using reference TRBV7-2 and TRBJ2-1, is GAGVSQSPSNKVTEKGKDVELRCDPISGHTALYWYRQSLGQGLEFLIYFQGNSAPDKSGLPSDRFSAERTGGSVSTLTIQRTQQEDSAVYLCASSLDSYNEQFFGPGTRLTVL.

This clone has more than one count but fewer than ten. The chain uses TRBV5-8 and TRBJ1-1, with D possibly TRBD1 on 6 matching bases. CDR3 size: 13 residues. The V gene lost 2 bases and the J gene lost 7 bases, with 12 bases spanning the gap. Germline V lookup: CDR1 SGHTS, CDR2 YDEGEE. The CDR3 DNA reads TGTGCCAGCAGCTTACGGGGGCAGGGTGAAGCTTTCTTT. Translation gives CASSLRGQGEAFF.

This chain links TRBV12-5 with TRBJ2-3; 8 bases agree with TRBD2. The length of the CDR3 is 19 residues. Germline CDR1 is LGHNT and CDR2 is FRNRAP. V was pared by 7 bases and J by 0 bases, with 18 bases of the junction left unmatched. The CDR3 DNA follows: TGTGCTAGTGCTCTTCCGGGAGGGTCAAACCACTCTAGCACAGATACGCAGTATTTT. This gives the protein CASALPGGSNHSSTDTQYF.

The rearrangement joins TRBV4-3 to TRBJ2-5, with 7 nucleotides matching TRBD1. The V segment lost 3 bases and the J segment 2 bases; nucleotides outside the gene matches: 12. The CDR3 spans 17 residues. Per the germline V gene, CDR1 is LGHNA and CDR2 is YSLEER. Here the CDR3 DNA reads TGCGCCAGCAGCCAGGGGGTCCAGCGACAGGGTCAAGAGACCCAGTACTTC. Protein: CASSQGVQRQGQETQYF.